Each of the 9 T cell receptor beta chains below was sequenced from the same sample in a study of cytomegalovirus exposure and HLA in healthy donors. The PCR used 60 Vbeta and 13 Jbeta primers. The method was immunoSEQ multiplex PCR; TCRdb's version includes in-frame clones alone and lacks a portion of them. The data hold about 130,000 clones, with over 70% observed a single time. The sequencing input was PBMCs. These receptors were obtained from a woman aged 35 to 49 in good health and CMV-seronegative.

CDR3 loop: CASSLAPGGGQPQHF. CDR3 DNA: TGTGCCAGCAGCTTAGCGCCAGGGGGCGGACAGCCCCAGCATTTT. V gene TRBV7-2 combines with J gene TRBJ1-5, with TRBD1 matching 8 bases. The junction had 5 bases not matched to a gene; V was cut back by 0 bases and J by 7 bases. The CDR3 is made up of 15 amino acids. From germline, CDR1 is SGHTA and CDR2 FQGNSA.

The chain employs TRBV2 and TRBJ1-3, with no clear D. Trimming shortened V by 4 bases and J by 0 bases, and 4 bases separated the two germline ends. Germline-derived CDR1 and CDR2 are SNHLY and FYNNEI. CDR3 length: 13 amino acids. CDR3 nucleotides: TGTGCCAGCAGTGCCAACTCTGGAAACACCATATATTTT. Translating it yields CASSANSGNTIYF.

V and J are TRBV15 and TRBJ2-6; 8 bases are a match to TRBD1. Germline CDR1 and CDR2: LNHNV and YYDKDF (reference sequence). The trim removed 3 bases at V and 2 bases at J, leaving 0 bases unmatched. The CDR3 is 15 amino acids. CDR3 nucleotide sequence: TGTGCCACCAGCAGGGACAGGGCTGGGGCCAACGTCCTGACTTTC. This translates into CATSRDRAGANVLTF. The variable domain in full, with the rest retrieved from reference TRBV15 and TRBJ2-6, is DAMVIQNPRYQVTQFGKPVTLSCSQTLNHNVMYWYQQKSSQAPKLLFHYYDKDFNNEADTPDNFQSRRPNTSFCFLDIRSPGLGDTAMYLCATSRDRAGANVLTFGAGSRLTVL.

This clone was seen once. DNA of the CDR3: TGTGCCAGTAGGGGGGGGGCAGATACGCAGTATTTT. Its protein is CASRGGADTQYF. The J gene is TRBJ2-3, the V gene TRBV7-8, with D perhaps matching TRBD2 (7 bases). This CDR3 is built from 12 residues. Trimming removed 9 bases from V and 4 bases from J, with 11 bases in between. Germline CDR1 reads SGHVS; CDR2 reads FQNEAQ.

The chain employs TRBV9 and TRBJ2-1; D remains ambiguous. This CDR3 has 14 amino acids. V was shortened by 0 bases and J by 1 base, with 5 bases between the two germline ends. Germline CDR1 reads SGDLS; CDR2 reads YYNGEE. The CDR3 sequence: CASSVVASYNEQFF. The CDR3 DNA is TGTGCCAGCAGCGTAGTTGCGTCCTACAATGAGCAGTTCTTC. Filled out from reference TRBV9 and TRBJ2-1, the complete variable domain reads DSGVTQTPKHLITATGQRVTLRCSPRSGDLSVYWYQQSLDQGLQFLIQYYNGEERAKGNILERFSAQQFPDLHSELNLSSLELGDSALYFCASSVVASYNEQFFGPGTRLTVL.

The V and J genes are TRBV28 and TRBJ1-5; the match to TRBD1 covers 8 bases. V lost 7 bases to trimming and J lost 4 bases; unmatched junction nucleotides: 12. Germline assignment: CDR1 MDHEN and CDR2 SYDVKM. The CDR3 extends over 16 amino acids. The CDR3: CASTELLGQGNQPQHF. CDR3 in DNA: TGTGCCAGCACCGAACTCCTTGGACAGGGAAATCAGCCCCAGCATTTT.

The gene calls are TRBV7-8 and TRBJ1-2; no firm D call. This CDR3 contains 14 residues. Trimming stripped 0 bases from V and 2 bases from J, with 7 bases between. Germline values: CDR1 SGHVS, CDR2 FQNEAQ. The CDR3 protein is CASSLAQVNYGYTF. CDR3 sequence (DNA): TGTGCCAGCAGCTTAGCGCAGGTCAACTATGGCTACACCTTC.

This chain joins TRBV5-1 and TRBJ1-1, with D tentatively TRBD1 (6 bases). The CDR3 totals 17 residues. V was pared by 0 bases and J by 1 base, with 16 bases between. Germline V gene data show CDR1 as SGHRS and CDR2 as YFSETQ. In nucleotides, the CDR3 is TGCGCCAGCAGCTTGGCCGTCGGACAGCCTGAGAACACTGAAGCTTTCTTT. Translation gives CASSLAVGQPENTEAFF.

This clone appeared once. The chain recombines TRBV6-5 with TRBJ2-7; no definite D call. Germline V gene data show CDR1 as MNHEY and CDR2 as SVGAGI. The CDR3 runs 13 residues. Trimming cost V 10 bases and J 0 bases, with 13 bases left between them. CDR3 loop: CATQFPSSYEQYF. The CDR3 DNA reads TGTGCCACGCAATTCCCGAGCTCCTACGAGCAGTACTTC.